Following are 7 T cell receptor beta chains from one sample sequenced in a study of cytomegalovirus exposure and HLA in healthy donors. The PCR had 60 Vbeta and 13 Jbeta primers. Produced via immunoSEQ multiplex PCR; TCRdb's table is partial and in-frame only. The sample holds about 180,000 clones, over 65% seen once. The material sequenced was PBMCs. Source of these receptors: a man in his late teens or twenties in good health and CMV-seronegative.

This clone has only a few counts. Different DNA sequences within this sample yield the same CDR3. The rearrangement uses TRBV5-6 and TRBJ2-7; D gene unclear. The ends were cut back, 4 bases at V and 1 base at J, with 6 bases in the middle. The CDR3 contains 12 residues. From germline, CDR1 is SGHDT and CDR2 YYEEEE. This CDR3 is CASSLSSYEQYF. DNA of the CDR3: TGTGCCAGCAGCCTTAGTTCCTACGAGCAGTACTTC.

The V gene is TRBV27, the J gene TRBJ2-7; 11 nucleotides align to TRBD2. There are 18 residues in the CDR3. V was pared by 8 bases and J by 3 bases, with 18 bases of the junction left unmatched. Germline V gene sequence: CDR1 MNHEY, CDR2 SMNVEV (reference sequence). The CDR3, as DNA: TGTGCCAGCCGACCCTTGGCTGGAACTAGCGGGAGTGTCTACGAGCAGTACTTC. It is translated as CASRPLAGTSGSVYEQYF.

This clone was seen just once. The rearrangement uses TRBV28 and TRBJ1-5; 9 nucleotides line up with TRBD1. After removal of 6 bases from V and 3 bases from J, the junction contained 9 bases not matched to a gene. CDR3 length equals 16 residues. The germline V gene encodes CDR1 MDHEN and CDR2 SYDVKM. The CDR3 is CASSQAGTGNNQPQHF. The CDR3 nucleotides read TGTGCCAGCAGCCAGGCCGGGACAGGGAACAATCAGCCCCAGCATTTT.

The chain couples TRBV4-1 to TRBJ2-2; D is unresolved. There are 15 residues in the CDR3. V shed 0 bases and J shed 0 bases, with 5 bases lying between them. Looked up from germline, CDR1 is MGHRA and CDR2 is YSYEKL. The CDR3, as DNA: TGCGCCAGCAGCCAAGACAGCGCGAACACCGGGGAGCTGTTTTTT. This sequence encodes CASSQDSANTGELFF.

This CDR3 reads CASSKGWGPYEQYF. The CDR3 DNA reads as TGTGCCAGCAGTAAAGGGTGGGGCCCCTACGAGCAGTACTTC. The V and J genes are TRBV6-1 and TRBJ2-7; a weak D match, TRBD1 (5 bases). CDR1 is MNHNS, CDR2 SASEGT, per germline. This CDR3 spans 14 amino acids. Trimming took off 5 bases at V and 2 bases at J, with 13 bases between the two ends.

J is TRBJ2-2 and V is TRBV19; a possible D gene is TRBD1 (6 bases). Germline loops: CDR1 LNHDA, CDR2 SQIVND (reference sequence). This CDR3 spans 14 amino acids. Trimming took 3 bases from V and 7 from J, leaving 12 bases between them. The CDR3 sequence: CASSMGAEGGELFF. The CDR3 DNA reads as TGTGCCAGTAGTATGGGGGCCGAGGGCGGGGAGCTGTTTTTT. Based on the CDR3 plus reference TRBV19 and TRBJ2-2, the full variable domain is DGGITQSPKYLFRKEGQNVTLSCEQNLNHDAMYWYRQDPGQGLRLIYYSQIVNDFQKGDIAEGYSVSREKKESFPLTVTSAQKNPTAFYLCASSMGAEGGELFFGEGSRLTVL.

The chain uses TRBV7-3 and TRBJ2-5, with D maybe TRBD2 (6 bases). Germline assignment: CDR1 SGHTA and CDR2 FQGTGA. The germline V and J ends were trimmed by 2 bases and 3 bases, with 10 bases remaining between them. The CDR3 contains 14 residues. DNA for the CDR3: TGTGCCAGCAGCTTATGGGGGGAAAAAGAGACCCAGTACTTC. The encoded protein is CASSLWGEKETQYF.